A single sample is the source of the 31 T cell receptor beta chains below, sequenced in a study of tumor-infiltrating lymphocytes in primary liver carcinoma. The source of the blood RNA was unsorted whole blood, and germline DNA was extracted as well. Total RNA amounting to roughly 450 ng was the source from which TCR beta cDNA was made with a constant-region primer. Slightly modified ARM-PCR, run as three nested multiplex PCR rounds, produced the TCR beta libraries. For roughly 11 cycles apiece, the opening two PCR rounds ran with TRBV1-TRBV30 forward primers and a C-beta reverse primer. TCRdb reprocessed the multiplex PCR reads via MiXCR and lists one record per CDR3 protein. The profile shows approximately 300,000 distinct CDR3 sequences, 65% of them singletons. The sequenced material came from peripheral blood. The receptors originated from a man in his forties with primary liver carcinoma and hepatitis B virus infection.

This clonotype was detected many times. The chain carries TRBV5-4 and TRBJ2-1; D not resolved. Trimming left V 4 bases short and J 7 bases short, with 9 bases between. The CDR3 totals 12 residues. CDR1 is SGHNT, CDR2 YYREEE, per germline (reference sequence). CDR3 DNA sequence: TGTGCCAGCAGCATCAAGTTGAATGAGCAGTTCTTC. This encodes CASSIKLNEQFF.

The V call is TRBV7-9, the J call TRBJ2-7; D may match TRBD1 or TRBD2 (6 bases each). The CDR3 runs 17 residues. With 3 bases removed from V and 0 bases from J, the gap between germline ends came to 18 bases. Germline CDR1 SEHNR, CDR2 FQNEAQ (reference sequence). CDR3 region: CASSLGAGGKLSYEQYF. The CDR3, as DNA: TGTGCCAGCAGCTTGGGGGCTGGCGGGAAACTCTCCTACGAGCAGTACTTC. The whole variable domain, filled in from reference TRBV7-9 and TRBJ2-7, reads DTGVSQNPRHKITKRGQNVTFRCDPISEHNRLYWYRQTLGQGPEFLTYFQNEAQLEKSRLLSDRFSAERPKGSFSTLEIQRTEQGDSAMYLCASSLGAGGKLSYEQYFGPGTRLTVT.

Remarks on this clonotype: The junction departs from germline at one end; a sequencing error may be responsible. The chain carries TRBV20-1 and TRBJ2-1; tentative D call: TRBD2 (5 bases). Germline V lookup: CDR1 DFQATT, CDR2 SNEGSKA (reference sequence). The CDR3 spans 12 residues. CDR3: CSTRRLVNGQFF. The CDR3 bases are TGCAGTACTAGACGGTTGGTGAATGGGCAGTTCTTC.

In regard to this clonotype: This sequence may be a read error, since a much larger clone differs from it by one base. This CDR3 is CASSLRQRGGNGQFF. The CDR3 DNA sequence: TGTGCCAGCAGCCTCCGACAGCGGGGGGGCAATGGGCAGTTCTTC. The chain couples TRBV6-2 or TRBV6-3 to TRBJ2-1; TRBD2 agrees at 10 bases. The germline CDR1 and CDR2 sequences are MNHEY and SVGEGT. The CDR3 has 15 amino acids.

J is TRBJ2-1 and V is TRBV18; D may correspond to TRBD1 or TRBD2 (5 bases each). The CDR3 loop spans 16 amino acids. The ends were cut back, 6 bases at V and 8 bases at J, with 23 bases in the middle. CDR1 KGHSH and CDR2 LQKENI come from the germline V gene. As DNA, the CDR3 is TGTGCCAGCTCCCCTAGGGACCGTGTACAAAGATATGAGCAGTTCTTC. It encodes CASSPRDRVQRYEQFF.

Concerning this clonotype itself: With a much larger clone just one base away, this may be a read error. Because the CDR3 is missing its conserved closing phenylalanine or tryptophan, this is likely a read error. V is TRBV5-6 and J is TRBJ2-5, with a weak D call TRBD2 (5 bases). The germline CDR1 and CDR2 sequences are SGHDT and YYEEEE. This CDR3 has 14 residues. V lost 1 base to trimming and J lost 1 base, with 8 bases between them. CDR3 in amino acids: CASSLRRVQETQYL. The CDR3 DNA is TGTGCCAGCAGCTTGCGGCGGGTCCAAGAGACCCAGTACCTC.

The chain links TRBV6-2 or TRBV6-3 to TRBJ2-1; a weak D match, TRBD1 (5 bases). The CDR3 sequence is 13 residues long. Germline-derived CDR1 and CDR2 are MNHEY and SVGEGT. Trimming left V 4 bases short and J 10 bases short, with 14 bases between. This chain's CDR3 is CASSFNRLMEQFF. For the CDR3, the DNA is TGTGCCAGCAGTTTTAACAGGCTGATGGAGCAGTTCTTC.

Ten or more counts support this clonotype. The V gene is TRBV7-9, the J gene TRBJ2-6; 7 bases agree with TRBD1. Trimming took 5 bases from V and 1 from J; bases not matched to a gene: 2. CDR1 is SEHNR and CDR2 is FQNEAQ in the germline V gene (reference sequence). This CDR3 region has 15 residues. In DNA, the CDR3 is TGTGCCAGCAGCCGGACAGGATCTGGGGCCAACGTCCTGACTTTC. Amino acid sequence: CASSRTGSGANVLTF.

About this clonotype: Possible read error: a much larger clone is one base away. V gene TRBV6-6 combines with J gene TRBJ2-1, with a possible D match to TRBD1 (6 bases). Germline values: CDR1 MNHNY, CDR2 SVGAGI (reference sequence). Trimming removed 7 bases at V and 9 bases at J, with 19 bases between. CDR3 size: 14 residues. Here the CDR3 DNA reads TGTGCCAGCAACCTGACAGGCACGACCTTTGAGCAGTTCTTC. Translation gives CASNLTGTTFEQFF.

This clonotype was found many times. The chain links TRBV10-3 to TRBJ2-1; TRBD2 might be the D (6 bases). V was pared by 6 bases and J by 0 bases, with 15 bases between. There are 16 residues in the CDR3. Germline lookup yields CDR1 ENHRY and CDR2 SYGVKD. The CDR3 nucleotides read TGTGCCATCAGGCCCGGGACTCCGACCTCCTACAATGAGCAGTTCTTC. This encodes CAIRPGTPTSYNEQFF.

The rearrangement joins TRBV5-4 to TRBJ2-2; D is perhaps TRBD2 (5 bases). V lost 0 bases and J lost 4, with 13 bases in between. The CDR3 spans 16 residues. Per the germline V gene, CDR1 is SGHNT and CDR2 is YYREEE (reference sequence). The CDR3 DNA sequence: TGTGCCAGCAGCTTGGTTAGCCGAGGGTTCACCGGGGAGCTGTTTTTT. Translation: CASSLVSRGFTGELFF.

A remark on this clonotype: The junction shows a germline mismatch at one end, possibly a read error. The chain has TRBV11-1 and TRBJ2-7, with 9 bases fitting TRBD2. The CDR3 extends over 17 amino acids. Germline V lookup: CDR1 SGHAT, CDR2 FQDESV (reference sequence). As DNA, the CDR3 is TGTGCCATCAGCCGTCCTGCCTTAGCGGGAGTCAGCTACGAGCAGTACTTC. Translation: CAISRPALAGVSYEQYF.

Of note for this clonotype: Since the CDR3 does not end with the conserved phenylalanine or tryptophan, this likely comes from a read error. The CDR3 loop is CASIKSPVTDTQYS. The DNA for the CDR3 is TGTGCCAGCATCAAATCCCCGGTTACAGATACGCAGTATTCT. The V call is TRBV6-6, the J call TRBJ2-3; no firm D call. The CDR3 totals 14 residues. Germline loops: CDR1 MNHNY, CDR2 SVGAGI (reference sequence). V dropped 7 bases and J dropped 3 bases, with 14 bases sitting between them.

This clonotype was seen ten or more times. This rearrangement joins TRBV29-1 to TRBJ2-3; 7 bases are shared with TRBD1. CDR3 length equals 14 residues. The junction had 9 bases not matched to a gene; V was cut back by 8 bases and J by 1 base. The germline V gene encodes CDR1 SQVTM and CDR2 ANQGSEA. CDR3: CSSEKGAGTDTQYF. DNA of the CDR3: TGCAGCTCCGAAAAGGGGGCGGGCACAGATACGCAGTATTTT.

On this clonotype: Likely a read error: the CDR3 ends without its conserved phenylalanine or tryptophan. V and J are TRBV25-1 and TRBJ1-2, with D maybe TRBD1 (6 bases). The V gene's germline CDR1 is MGHDK and CDR2 SYGVNS. The CDR3 spans 15 residues. The CDR3 DNA is TGTGCCGGCAGTGAATTATTGGCAGGGGACTATGGCTACACCTTA. It codes for CAGSELLAGDYGYTL.

This clonotype was recorded at least ten times. The chain links TRBV5-1 to TRBJ1-6, with D possibly TRBD1 on 5 matching bases. CDR1 is SGHRS, CDR2 YFSETQ, per germline. This CDR3 is built from 15 residues. V dropped 2 bases and J dropped 7 bases, with 13 bases sitting between them. The DNA for the CDR3 is TGCGCCAGCAGCTTTGACAGAGGATGGAATTCACCCCTCCACTTT. Its translation is CASSFDRGWNSPLHF.

V gene TRBV12-3 or TRBV12-4 combines with J gene TRBJ2-1; the D gene is possibly TRBD2 (6 bases). The CDR3 extends over 12 amino acids. CDR3 coding DNA: TGTGCTAGCGGTCCGGATACGTATGAGCAGTTCTTC. Translated, it gives CASGPDTYEQFF.

A note on this clonotype: One end of the junction is discordant with germline, which a read error may explain. The chain links TRBV11-2 to TRBJ2-3, with 11 bases identical to TRBD2. Germline V CDR1 and CDR2: SGHAT, FQNNGV. The CDR3 is 16 residues long. CDR3 DNA: TGTGCCAGCAGCCCCCGGACTAGCGGGTCCACAGATACGGAGTATTTT. Translating it yields CASSPRTSGSTDTEYF.

Turning to this clonotype: The germline gene is not matched at one end of the junction; a read error may be the cause. The rearrangement joins TRBV2 to TRBJ2-7; no reliable D call. The length of the CDR3 is 13 residues. Germline V CDR1 and CDR2: SNHLY, FYNNEI. For the CDR3, the DNA is TGTGCCAGCAGTGAATCCGTCGGCTACGAGCTGTACTTC. Protein product: CASSESVGYELYF.

Comments on this clonotype: The junction differs from germline at one of its ends, possibly a read error. The chain is built from TRBV6-1 and TRBJ2-1, with D perhaps TRBD1 or TRBD2 (7 bases each). The CDR3 totals 15 residues. CDR1 MNHNS and CDR2 SASEGT come from the germline V gene. The CDR3 loop reads CSSSYRGLTYNEQFF. CDR3 DNA: TGTAGCAGCAGTTACAGGGGACTAACCTACAATGAGCAATTCTTC.

Comment on this clonotype: The junction and the germline gene differ at one end; a read error may be behind it. V gene TRBV10-2 combines with J gene TRBJ2-7; maybe TRBD2 (6 bases). Germline V gene sequence: CDR1 WSHSY, CDR2 SAAADI. The CDR3 covers 14 residues. The DNA for the CDR3 is TGCGCCAGCAGCCGGGACGGGGGTATCGACGAGCAATACTTC. Protein: CASSRDGGIDEQYF.

The count of this clonotype is one. The chain has TRBV29-1 and TRBJ2-1; no definite D call. Trimming pared 6 bases from V and 5 bases from J, leaving 11 bases between. Germline-derived CDR1 and CDR2 are SQVTM and ANQGSEA. The CDR3 is made up of 12 amino acids. CDR3 sequence: CSVFSCDNEQFF. The CDR3 bases are TGCAGCGTCTTTAGCTGTGACAATGAGCAGTTCTTC.

Details on this clonotype: A read error is possible here, since a much larger clone lies one base away. The chain couples TRBV10-3 to TRBJ1-1; 10 bases align to TRBD1. There are 14 residues in the CDR3. V was clipped by 6 bases and J by 2 bases; unmatched bases: 3. Germline V gives CDR1 ENHRY, CDR2 SYGVKD. The CDR3 DNA sequence: TGTGCCATCAGGAGACAGGGGGCAAACACTGAAGCTTTCTTT. This sequence encodes CAIRRQGANTEAFF.

V usage is TRBV5-5 and J usage is TRBJ1-5; no definite D call. Looked up from germline, CDR1 is SGHKS and CDR2 is YYEKEE (reference sequence). CDR3 length equals 13 residues. The V gene lost 2 bases and the J gene lost 4 bases, with 7 bases spanning the gap. The CDR3: CASSFLGNQPQHF. In DNA form, the CDR3 reads TGTGCCAGCAGCTTTCTGGGGAATCAGCCCCAGCATTTT.

The count of this clonotype is one. Given a much more abundant clone one base away, this may be a read error. The chain employs TRBV6-1 and TRBJ2-7; TRBD2 is a possible D gene (5 bases). This CDR3 is built from 14 residues. CDR1 is MNHNS, CDR2 SASEGT, per germline. The ends were cut back, 6 bases at V and 1 base at J, with 13 bases in the middle. The CDR3 nucleotides read TGTGCCAGCAGATCATCGCGAGGGTCCTACGAGCAGTACTTC. Its protein is CASRSSRGSYEQYF.

With respect to this clonotype: This may be a read error, as it is one base from a much larger clone. The chain couples TRBV11-2 to TRBJ2-3; no reliable D call. Germline CDR1 SGHAT, CDR2 FQNNGV. The CDR3 is 15 amino acids. The CDR3 spells CPSSLDRPGTDTQYF. The DNA of the CDR3 is TGTCCCAGCAGCTTAGACCGTCCCGGAACAGATACGCAGTATTTT.

The sample holds many counts of this clonotype. The rearrangement uses TRBV7-8 and TRBJ2-7; 8 bases are shared with TRBD2. Per germline, CDR1 SGHVS and CDR2 FQNEAQ. The CDR3 loop spans 16 amino acids. V was pared by 3 bases and J by 6 bases, with 13 bases of the junction left unmatched. CDR3 sequence: CASSLPGLAHPSEQYF. The CDR3 DNA sequence: TGTGCCAGCAGCTTGCCCGGACTAGCTCACCCTTCCGAGCAGTACTTC.

This clonotype was seen ten or more times. CDR3 sequence reads: CASRAGQVGELFF. CDR3 sequence (DNA): TGTGCCAGCAGGGCGGGGCAGGTCGGGGAGCTGTTTTTT. The J gene is TRBJ2-2, the V gene TRBV6-1; the D gene is possibly TRBD2 (6 bases). This CDR3 spans 13 amino acids. The V end was cut by 6 bases, the J end by 7 bases, with 12 bases between. From germline, CDR1 is MNHNS and CDR2 SASEGT.

Ten or more counts support this clonotype. The chain links TRBV14 to TRBJ2-7, with 8 bases lining up with TRBD2. CDR3 length: 14 amino acids. J was trimmed by 5 bases and V by 1 base; bases with no gene match: 4. CDR1 SGHDN and CDR2 FVKESK come from the germline V gene. The chain's CDR3 is CASSQVIAGNEQYF. The CDR3 nucleotides are TGTGCCAGCAGCCAAGTAATAGCGGGAAACGAGCAGTACTTC.

This chain connects TRBV6-6 to TRBJ2-5, with a weak D call TRBD1 (6 bases). The V gene lost 7 bases and the J gene lost 3 bases, with 12 bases spanning the gap. Germline loops: CDR1 MNHNY, CDR2 SVGAGI (reference sequence). CDR3 size: 13 residues. CDR3 loop: CASTRGGEETQYF. In nucleotides, the CDR3 is TGTGCCAGCACCCGAGGGGGAGAAGAGACCCAGTACTTC.

This clonotype was observed a handful of times. This could be a read error, since a much larger clone is one nucleotide away. Likely a read error: the CDR3 ends without its conserved phenylalanine or tryptophan. This chain links TRBV12-3 or TRBV12-4 with TRBJ1-5; D is unresolved. V shed 7 bases and J shed 5 bases, with 9 bases lying between them. The CDR3 loop spans 12 amino acids. CDR3 sequence (DNA): TGTGCCAGCACCTTGGGTCATCAGCCCCAGCATCTT. Amino acids: CASTLGHQPQHL.